This T cell receptor beta chain came from a study of blood T cell repertoires in COVID-19 (dated by TCRdb to 2018 to 2020). Broadly, across the study: Samples from collaborators originated in the United States, Italy and Spain and spanned both the acute and convalescent phases of COVID-19. A freely available public database, intended as a resource for researchers studying the immune response to SARS-CoV-2, is where the repertoires were released. The prospective study material was composed of cDNA or gDNA derived from T cells, B-cell-depleted T cells, or PBMCs. A de-identified subject ID, COVID-19 status, age in years and sex were almost always included in the sample metadata. Samples were obtained from the ongoing ImmuneRACE study (first 160 participants) and from 1,254 subjects provided by 6 global collaborators. HLA class I and class II types, where available, came from metadata supplied by the sample provider rather than from assay-based typing. The dataset comprised deeply sampled blood TCRbeta repertoires from subjects exposed to, actively infected with, or recovered from COVID-19.

Another Seattle source contributed samples from volunteer blood donors who had recovered from COVID-19. Whole blood was collected in K2EDTA tubes by collaborating institutions according to the institutions' own protocols. For TCRbeta analysis, collaborators shipped samples in one of three forms: frozen whole blood, isolated PBMCs, or DNA extracted from either of those sample types. TCRbeta CDR3 regions were amplified from genomic DNA by means of the immunoSEQ Assay, a bias-controlled multiplex PCR. Per the original workflow: Nucleated cell counts per sample were estimated from amplification of reference gene primers within the assay. To quantify the absolute abundance of each unique TCRbeta CDR3 rearrangement, sequence reads were collapsed and filtered. For each sample, productive Simpson clonality was calculated by taking the square root of Simpson's diversity index across productive rearrangements. TCRdb's version of the immuneACCESS table is confined to in-frame rearrangements and falls short of the full clone set. An unresolved V gene accounts for under half of the shortfall where checked; the remainder is of unknown origin. That table is the source of V, J and clone size, and D and trimming were worked out from the DNA. This sample is represented by about 220,000 clones; 65% to 85% of them were singletons. The ten largest clones take up approximately 2.9% of the sample.

V is cut back by 6 bases and J by 12 bases, with 21 bases in the junction unmatched. The CDR3 measures 17 amino acids from cysteine to phenylalanine. The kept DNA is CDR3 alone, 51 bases in frame from the first base. Taken from the germline V gene, the CDR1 and CDR2 loops are KGHDR and SFDVKD. Here is what the overall study found, with its caveats: Clinical and demographic metadata were provided uncurated, with the amount varying by source and participant.

Concerning this clone itself: This receptor's antigen is unknown. No much larger clonotype is one base removed from it; base qualities were not supplied.

The chain employs TRBV24-1 and TRBJ2-1; 8 central nucleotides agree with TRBD2. The specimen sequenced was peripheral blood. This sequence originates from a woman in her 30s who had recovered from COVID-19. The encoded CDR3 is CATSHSKMGTSGTVQFF. Here is the DNA: TGTGCCACCAGTCATTCGAAAATGGGGACTAGTGGTACTGTGCAGTTCTTC.